The T cell receptor (beta chain) under discussion was sequenced for a study of OX40 agonist ivuxolimab in advanced cancers. Study details: Each patient was given ivuxolimab into a vein every 2 weeks, at 0.01 to 10 mg/kg. Study results and limitations: Expanded clones belonging to CD8+ T cells outnumbered, on average, those of CD4+. CD4+ and CD8+ blood T cells expanded clonally by week 6 at 0.1 to 3.0 mg/kg.

This table comes from immunoSEQ multiplex PCR, and its TCRdb copy is limited to in-frame clones, with some not included. This sample has under 50,000 clones, with roughly 80% found just once. On cycle 4 day 1 and cycle 7 day 1, as well as at baseline, blood was sampled. As to this clone: Its antigen is not known.

Trimming removed 0 bases from V and 0 bases from J, with 13 bases in between. This CDR3 comprises 17 residues. CDR1 and CDR2 (germline): SGHDT, YYEEEE. This chain links TRBV5-6 with TRBJ2-1; D possibly corresponds to TRBD2 (5 bases). The clonotype originates from an adult with an advanced solid tumor such as melanoma, head and neck, liver or kidney cancer. Material: CD4+ or CD8+ T cells sorted from blood, obtained in a trial of the OX40 agonist ivuxolimab. CDR3 nucleotides: TGTGCCAGCAGCTTGGTCTCCCTTACTAGCTCCTACAATGAGCAGTTCTTC. Residues: CASSLVSLTSSYNEQFF.